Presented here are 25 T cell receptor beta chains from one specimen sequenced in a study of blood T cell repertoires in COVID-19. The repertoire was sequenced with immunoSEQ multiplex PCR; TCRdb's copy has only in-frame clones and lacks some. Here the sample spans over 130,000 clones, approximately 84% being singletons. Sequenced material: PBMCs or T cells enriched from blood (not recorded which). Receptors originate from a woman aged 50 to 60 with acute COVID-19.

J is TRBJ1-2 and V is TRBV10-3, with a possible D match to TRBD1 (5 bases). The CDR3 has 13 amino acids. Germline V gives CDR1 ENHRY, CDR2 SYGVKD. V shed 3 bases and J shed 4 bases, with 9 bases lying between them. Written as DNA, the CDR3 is TGTGCCATCAGTGATCAGGGTAGCTATGGCTACACCTTC. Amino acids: CAISDQGSYGYTF.

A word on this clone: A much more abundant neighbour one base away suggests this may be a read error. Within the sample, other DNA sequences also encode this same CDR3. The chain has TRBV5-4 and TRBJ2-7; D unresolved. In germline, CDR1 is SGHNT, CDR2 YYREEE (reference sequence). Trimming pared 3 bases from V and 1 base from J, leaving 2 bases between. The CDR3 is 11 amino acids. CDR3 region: CASSSSYEQYF. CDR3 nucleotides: TGTGCCAGCAGCTCGTCCTACGAGCAGTACTTC.

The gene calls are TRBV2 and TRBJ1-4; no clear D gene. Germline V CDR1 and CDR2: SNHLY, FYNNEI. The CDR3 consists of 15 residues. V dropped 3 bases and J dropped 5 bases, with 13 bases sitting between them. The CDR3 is CASSEMWAENEKLFF. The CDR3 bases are TGTGCCAGCAGTGAGATGTGGGCAGAGAATGAAAAACTGTTTTTT. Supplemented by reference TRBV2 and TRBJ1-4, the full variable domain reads EPEVTQTPSHQVTQMGQEVILRCVPISNHLYFYWYRQILGQKVEFLVSFYNNEISEKSEIFDDQFSVERPDGSNFTLKIRSTKLEDSAMYFCASSEMWAENEKLFFGSGTQLSVL.

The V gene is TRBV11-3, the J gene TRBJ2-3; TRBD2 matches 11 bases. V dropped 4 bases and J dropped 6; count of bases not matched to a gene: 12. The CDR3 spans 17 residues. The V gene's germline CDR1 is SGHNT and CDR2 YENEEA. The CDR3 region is CASSSGGLAGGHDTQYF. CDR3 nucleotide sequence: TGTGCCAGCAGCTCGGGGGGGCTAGCGGGAGGCCATGATACGCAGTATTTT.

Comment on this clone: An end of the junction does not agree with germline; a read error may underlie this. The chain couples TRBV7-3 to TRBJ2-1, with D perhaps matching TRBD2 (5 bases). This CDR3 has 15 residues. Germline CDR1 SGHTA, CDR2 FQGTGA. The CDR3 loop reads CASSLSMDSNNEQFF. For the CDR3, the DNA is TGTGCCAGCAGCTTATCAATGGACTCCAACAATGAGCAGTTCTTC.

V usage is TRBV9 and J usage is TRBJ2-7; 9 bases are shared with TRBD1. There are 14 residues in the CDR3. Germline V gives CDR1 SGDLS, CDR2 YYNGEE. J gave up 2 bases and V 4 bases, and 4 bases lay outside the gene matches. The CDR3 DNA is TGTGCCAGCAGCCCCGGGGACAGGGCCTACGAGCAGTACTTC. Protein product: CASSPGDRAYEQYF.

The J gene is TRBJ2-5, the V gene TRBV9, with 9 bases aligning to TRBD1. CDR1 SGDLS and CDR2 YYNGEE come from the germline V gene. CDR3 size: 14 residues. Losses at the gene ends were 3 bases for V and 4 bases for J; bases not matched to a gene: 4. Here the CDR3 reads CASSADRGGETQYF. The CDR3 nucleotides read TGTGCCAGCAGCGCGGACAGGGGAGGAGAGACCCAGTACTTC.

The CDR3 bases are TGTGCCAGCAGTTTAATAGCGGGCCGGGACGTTTACGAGCAGTACTTC. Translating gives CASSLIAGRDVYEQYF. V usage is TRBV27 and J usage is TRBJ2-7; TRBD2 matches at 7 bases. The junction had 11 bases not matched to a gene; V was cut back by 2 bases and J by 4 bases. CDR1 and CDR2 (germline): MNHEY, SMNVEV (reference sequence). The CDR3 is 16 residues long.

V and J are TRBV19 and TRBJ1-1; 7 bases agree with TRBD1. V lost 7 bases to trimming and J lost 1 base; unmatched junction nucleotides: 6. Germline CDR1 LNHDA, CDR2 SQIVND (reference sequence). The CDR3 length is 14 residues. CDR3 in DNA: TGTGCCAGTAACCACGGGACAGAGAACACTGAAGCTTTCTTT. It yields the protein CASNHGTENTEAFF.

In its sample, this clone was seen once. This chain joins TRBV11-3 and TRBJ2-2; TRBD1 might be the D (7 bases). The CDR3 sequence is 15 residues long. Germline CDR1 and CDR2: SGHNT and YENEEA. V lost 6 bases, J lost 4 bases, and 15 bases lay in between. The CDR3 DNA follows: TGTGCCAGCAGGGACAGGAGGGGTAGCACCGGGGAGCTGTTTTTT. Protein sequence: CASRDRRGSTGELFF.

The CDR3 here is CASSYGGYTF. The CDR3 DNA is TGTGCCAGCAGTTACGGCGGCTACACCTTC. The chain uses TRBV6-6 and TRBJ1-2, with no clear D. The length of the CDR3 is 10 residues. The germline CDR1 and CDR2 sequences are MNHNY and SVGAGI (reference sequence). Trimming cost V 2 bases and J 8 bases, with 3 bases left between them.

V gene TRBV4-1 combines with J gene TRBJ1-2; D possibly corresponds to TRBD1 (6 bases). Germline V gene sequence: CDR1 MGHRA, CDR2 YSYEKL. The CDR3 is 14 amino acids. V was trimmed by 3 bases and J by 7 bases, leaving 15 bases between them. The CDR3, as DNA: TGCGCCAGCAGCCAGGGTACAGCGGGGGCTGGCTACACCTTC. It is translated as CASSQGTAGAGYTF.

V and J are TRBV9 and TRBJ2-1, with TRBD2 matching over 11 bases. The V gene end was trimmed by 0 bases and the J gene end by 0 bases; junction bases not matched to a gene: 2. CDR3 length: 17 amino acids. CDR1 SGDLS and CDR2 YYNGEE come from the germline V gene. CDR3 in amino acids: CASSVGLAGTSYNEQFF. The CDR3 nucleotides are TGTGCCAGCAGCGTAGGACTAGCGGGAACCTCCTACAATGAGCAGTTCTTC.

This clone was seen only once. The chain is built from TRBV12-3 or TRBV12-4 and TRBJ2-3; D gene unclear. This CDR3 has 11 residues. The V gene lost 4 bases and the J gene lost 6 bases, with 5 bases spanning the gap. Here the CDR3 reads CASSSVDTQYF. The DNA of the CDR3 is TGTGCCAGCAGTTCTGTGGATACGCAGTATTTT.

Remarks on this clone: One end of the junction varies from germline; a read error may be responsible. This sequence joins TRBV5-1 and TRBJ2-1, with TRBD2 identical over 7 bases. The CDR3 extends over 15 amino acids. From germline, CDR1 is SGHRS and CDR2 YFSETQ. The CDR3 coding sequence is TGCGCCACCAGCCCTGGGCGGGAGTTGGACAATGAGCAGTTCTTC. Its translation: CATSPGRELDNEQFF.

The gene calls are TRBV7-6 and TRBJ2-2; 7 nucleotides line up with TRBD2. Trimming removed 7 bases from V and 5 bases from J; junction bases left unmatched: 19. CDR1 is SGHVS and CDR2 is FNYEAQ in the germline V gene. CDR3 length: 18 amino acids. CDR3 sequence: CASTIKSAPLGGTGELFF. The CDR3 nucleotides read TGTGCCAGCACCATTAAATCCGCCCCGCTCGGGGGGACCGGGGAGCTGTTTTTT. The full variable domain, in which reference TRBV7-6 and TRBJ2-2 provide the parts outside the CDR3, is GAGVSQSPRYKVTKRGQDVALRCDPISGHVSLYWYRQALGQGPEFLTYFNYEAQQDKSGLPNDRFSAERPEGSISTLTIQRTEQRDSAMYRCASTIKSAPLGGTGELFFGEGSRLTVL.

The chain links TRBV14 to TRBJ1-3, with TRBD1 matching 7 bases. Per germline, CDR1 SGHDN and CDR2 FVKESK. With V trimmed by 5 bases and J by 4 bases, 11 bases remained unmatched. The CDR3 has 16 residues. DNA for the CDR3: TGTGCCAGCAGCTTTGCGACCGGGACAGCCGGAAACACCATATATTTT. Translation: CASSFATGTAGNTIYF.

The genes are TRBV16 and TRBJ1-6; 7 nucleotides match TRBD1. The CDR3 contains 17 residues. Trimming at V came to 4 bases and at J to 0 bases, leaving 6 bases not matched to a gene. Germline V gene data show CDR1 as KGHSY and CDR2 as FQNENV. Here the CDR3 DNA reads TGTGCCAGCAGCCCTCAGACAGGGAGCTCCTATAATTCACCCCTCCACTTT. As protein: CASSPQTGSSYNSPLHF.

The CDR3 DNA is TGTGCTAGTGGTTTGGTACTAGGAGGCAGCCGAATGGCTTGGTCGACAGATACGCAGTATTTT. Amino acids: CASGLVLGGSRMAWSTDTQYF. This chain links TRBV12-5 with TRBJ2-3; possible D gene TRBD2, 5 bases. The CDR3 consists of 21 residues. CDR1 is LGHNT and CDR2 is FRNRAP in the germline V gene. V lost 0 bases to trimming and J lost 3 bases, with 28 bases between them.

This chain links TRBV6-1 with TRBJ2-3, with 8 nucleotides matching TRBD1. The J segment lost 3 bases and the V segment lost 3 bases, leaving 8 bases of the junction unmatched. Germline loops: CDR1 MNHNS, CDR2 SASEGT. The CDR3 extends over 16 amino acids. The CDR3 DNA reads TGTGCCAGCAGTGAGATCAGGGGGCTATTAACAGATACGCAGTATTTT. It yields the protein CASSEIRGLLTDTQYF.

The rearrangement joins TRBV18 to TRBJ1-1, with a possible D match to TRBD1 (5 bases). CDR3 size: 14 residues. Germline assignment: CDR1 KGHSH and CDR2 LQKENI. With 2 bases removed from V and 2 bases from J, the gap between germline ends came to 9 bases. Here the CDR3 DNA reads TGTGCCAGCTCACCAGGGGCGGGAAACACTGAAGCTTTCTTT. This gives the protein CASSPGAGNTEAFF.

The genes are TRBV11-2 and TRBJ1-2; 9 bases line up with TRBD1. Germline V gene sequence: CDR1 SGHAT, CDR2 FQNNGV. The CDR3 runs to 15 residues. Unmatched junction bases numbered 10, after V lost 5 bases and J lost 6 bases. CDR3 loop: CASSLRQGVFDGYTF. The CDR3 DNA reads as TGTGCCAGCAGCCTGCGACAGGGGGTTTTTGATGGCTACACCTTC.

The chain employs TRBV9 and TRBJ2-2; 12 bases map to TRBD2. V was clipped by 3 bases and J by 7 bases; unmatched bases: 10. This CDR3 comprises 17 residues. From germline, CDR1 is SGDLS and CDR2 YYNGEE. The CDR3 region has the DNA TGTGCCAGCAGCGCCCACGGACTAGCGGGATCTGGCGGGGAGCTGTTTTTT. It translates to CASSAHGLAGSGGELFF.

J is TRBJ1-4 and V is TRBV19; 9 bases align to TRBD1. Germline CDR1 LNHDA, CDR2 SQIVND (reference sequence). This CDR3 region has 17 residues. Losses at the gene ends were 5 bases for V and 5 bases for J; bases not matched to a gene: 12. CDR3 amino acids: CASSSSQTGTGNEKLFF. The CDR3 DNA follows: TGTGCCAGTAGTTCCAGCCAAACCGGGACAGGGAATGAAAAACTGTTTTTT.

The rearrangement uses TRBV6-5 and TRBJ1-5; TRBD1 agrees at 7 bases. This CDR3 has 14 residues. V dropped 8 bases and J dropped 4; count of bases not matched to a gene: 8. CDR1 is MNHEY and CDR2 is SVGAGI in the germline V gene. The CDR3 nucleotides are TGTGCCAGCGGGAAAGGGGACAGAAATCAGCCCCAGCATTTT. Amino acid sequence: CASGKGDRNQPQHF.